The 31 T cell receptor beta chains given below trace back to one sample, sequenced in a study of identical twins. One entry per CDR3 protein, called by TCRdb with MiXCR from the 5' RACE reads. Of 500,000 to 650,000 distinct CDR3 sequences listed, about a fifth are singletons. These sequences were also reported in another study, on yellow fever vaccine responses in identical twins.

Sequencing was carried out using CD4+ T cells sorted from blood. The receptors stem from a young woman in good health.

The V gene is TRBV4-1, the J gene TRBJ2-2; 10 bases agree with TRBD2. The germline CDR1 and CDR2 sequences are MGHRA and YSYEKL. The trim removed 3 bases at V and 2 bases at J, leaving 6 bases unmatched. CDR3 length: 17 amino acids. The CDR3 spells CASSQRSGGLNTGELFF. The CDR3 bases are TGCGCCAGCAGCCAGCGTAGCGGGGGGCTTAACACCGGGGAGCTGTTTTTT.

The CDR3 coding sequence is TGCAGCGTCTTGACAGGGTGGGAAGAGACCCAGTACTTC. It encodes CSVLTGWEETQYF. The chain links TRBV29-1 to TRBJ2-5; TRBD1 aligns across 7 bases. Germline CDR1 reads SQVTM; CDR2 reads ANQGSEA. With 6 bases clipped from V and 3 bases from J, the junction kept 7 bases outside the gene matches. The CDR3 consists of 13 residues.

This clonotype was detected a few times. The chain couples TRBV13 to TRBJ2-7; possible D gene TRBD1, 6 bases. The CDR3 spans 13 residues. From germline, CDR1 is PRHDT and CDR2 FYEKMQ (reference sequence). Trimming removed 6 bases at V and 1 base at J, with 10 bases between. The CDR3 sequence is CASSGTGSYEQYF. The CDR3 coding sequence is TGTGCCAGCAGTGGAACAGGGTCCTACGAGCAGTACTTC.

This chain links TRBV25-1 with TRBJ2-7; D unclear. The V end was cut by 3 bases, the J end by 0 bases, with 9 bases between. The germline V gene has CDR1 MGHDK and CDR2 SYGVNS. This CDR3 region has 14 residues. CDR3 loop: CASSDVGRSYEQYF. CDR3 in DNA: TGTGCCAGCAGTGATGTAGGGCGCTCCTACGAGCAGTACTTC.

There are a few counts of this clonotype. The rearrangement links TRBV6-1 to TRBJ2-1, with D hard to call. CDR1 MNHNS and CDR2 SASEGT come from the germline V gene. V was clipped by 6 bases and J by 8 bases, with 20 bases between them. This CDR3 has 15 residues. The CDR3 here is CASRNRHPPDDEQFF. In DNA form, the CDR3 reads TGTGCCAGCAGAAACCGACACCCCCCGGACGATGAGCAGTTCTTC.

This clonotype was detected only a few times. The V gene is TRBV5-1, the J gene TRBJ2-3; 8 nucleotides line up with TRBD2. CDR1 SGHRS and CDR2 YFSETQ come from the germline V gene. With 4 bases clipped from V and 4 bases from J, the junction kept 14 bases outside the gene matches. The CDR3 spans 17 residues. The chain's CDR3 is CASSAASGTRLADTQYF. CDR3 sequence (DNA): TGCGCCAGCAGCGCCGCCTCCGGGACTAGGCTTGCAGATACGCAGTATTTT.

Written as DNA, the CDR3 is TGTGCCAGCAGCAAGCCGTGGGGGGGGGCCGCTTTCTTT. As protein: CASSKPWGGAAFF. The rearrangement uses TRBV12-3 or TRBV12-4 and TRBJ1-1, with D possibly being TRBD1 (6 bases). Trimming took 6 bases from V and 11 from J, leaving 19 bases between them. The CDR3 is 13 residues long.

This clonotype was counted between two and nine times. The rearrangement uses TRBV11-1 and TRBJ2-1; 11 bases agree with TRBD2. The CDR3 covers 18 residues. Germline trimming cut 0 bases from V and 8 bases from J; bases unmatched to any gene: 12. CDR1 and CDR2 from the germline V gene are SGHAT and FQDESV (reference sequence). CDR3 in amino acids: CASSLASTSGTTQDEQFF. In nucleotides, the CDR3 is TGTGCCAGCAGCTTAGCATCGACTAGCGGGACAACCCAGGATGAGCAGTTCTTC.

In this sample, this clonotype turned up once. The chain has TRBV3-1 and TRBJ1-1, with no clear D. This CDR3 spans 14 amino acids. The germline V and J ends were trimmed by 4 bases and 4 bases, with 13 bases remaining between them. The germline gives CDR1 LGHDT, CDR2 YNNKEL (reference sequence). CDR3 nucleotides: TGTGCCAGCAGCCCCAGGCAGGTTTTCACTGAAGCTTTCTTT. Protein: CASSPRQVFTEAFF.

The chain uses TRBV5-1 and TRBJ2-3; TRBD2 matches at 7 bases. CDR1 SGHRS and CDR2 YFSETQ come from the germline V gene. Losses at the gene ends were 4 bases for V and 6 bases for J; bases not matched to a gene: 11. This CDR3 comprises 15 residues. The CDR3 bases are TGCGCCAGCAGCGGGGGACTACCCCGGGGGGATACGCAGTATTTT. It yields the protein CASSGGLPRGDTQYF.

The chain couples TRBV7-2 to TRBJ2-1, with D perhaps TRBD1 (6 bases). The V gene lost 1 base and the J gene lost 12 bases, with 10 bases spanning the gap. Germline values: CDR1 SGHTA, CDR2 FQGNSA. The CDR3 loop spans 12 amino acids. In DNA form, the CDR3 reads TGTGCCAGCAGCTTAGTCGGCAGGGGGCAGTTCTTC. Translating it yields CASSLVGRGQFF.

This clonotype was counted only a few times. The rearrangement joins TRBV29-1 to TRBJ2-3, with TRBD2 matching 9 bases. The CDR3 runs to 15 residues. V gave up 4 bases and J gave up 2 bases; unmatched junction bases: 7. Germline assignment: CDR1 SQVTM and CDR2 ANQGSEA. CDR3 residues: CSVVGLAGSTDTQYF. In nucleotides, the CDR3 is TGCAGCGTTGTAGGCCTAGCGGGATCCACAGATACGCAGTATTTT.

This chain links TRBV20-1 with TRBJ2-7; 7 nucleotides agree with TRBD2. Germline V gives CDR1 DFQATT, CDR2 SNEGSKA (reference sequence). This CDR3 is 12 amino acids long. The CDR3 protein is CSEGGLSYEQYV. As DNA, the CDR3 is TGCAGCGAGGGAGGGCTCTCCTACGAGCAGTACGTC.

This clonotype was counted a few times. The J gene is TRBJ2-3, the V gene TRBV7-9; 11 bases align to TRBD2. CDR3 length: 12 amino acids. CDR1 is SEHNR, CDR2 FQNEAQ, per germline (reference sequence). The ends lost 5 bases at V and 14 bases at J; junction bases unmatched: 6. The CDR3 spells CASSLTSGNLYF. CDR3 nucleotide sequence: TGTGCCAGCAGCCTGACTAGCGGGAACCTGTATTTT.

This clonotype was observed a few times. The rearrangement uses TRBV5-1 and TRBJ2-1; no reliable D call. Trimming pared 5 bases from V and 0 bases from J, leaving 12 bases between. Germline V gives CDR1 SGHRS, CDR2 YFSETQ. This CDR3 has 15 residues. CDR3 nucleotides: TGCGCCAGCAGAATTGGGCCCAGCTCCTACAATGAGCAGTTCTTC. Translation gives CASRIGPSSYNEQFF.

The chain uses TRBV29-1 and TRBJ2-7, with D possibly called TRBD1 or TRBD2 (6 bases each). The CDR3 is 15 residues long. Germline values: CDR1 SQVTM, CDR2 ANQGSEA. V gave up 4 bases and J gave up 2 bases, with 18 bases separating them. The CDR3, as DNA: TGCAGCGTTGGGGGGGCACCGCTCCCAACCTACGAGCAGTACTTC. This translates into CSVGGAPLPTYEQYF.

The genes are TRBV15 and TRBJ2-3, with D maybe TRBD2 (7 bases). V lost 0 bases, J lost 0 bases, and 13 bases lay in between. Germline lookup yields CDR1 LNHNV and CDR2 YYDKDF (reference sequence). CDR3 length equals 17 residues. Here the CDR3 reads CATSRDGGTKSTDTQYF. CDR3 nucleotides: TGTGCCACCAGCAGAGACGGGGGGACAAAGAGCACAGATACGCAGTATTTT.

This clonotype was picked up a small number of times. The rearrangement joins TRBV10-3 to TRBJ2-1; D is perhaps TRBD1 (6 bases). The CDR3 covers 17 residues. Germline V lookup: CDR1 ENHRY, CDR2 SYGVKD. Trimming stripped 2 bases from V and 0 bases from J, with 14 bases between. The CDR3 DNA follows: TGTGCCATCAGTGAGAGGGGTCAGGGGAGCTCCTACAATGAGCAGTTCTTC. Amino acid sequence: CAISERGQGSSYNEQFF.

The chain carries TRBV20-1 and TRBJ1-2; D perhaps matches TRBD1 (6 bases). The CDR3 runs 13 residues. Germline assignment: CDR1 DFQATT and CDR2 SNEGSKA (reference sequence). The germline V and J ends were trimmed by 6 bases and 3 bases, with 14 bases remaining between them. This chain's CDR3 is CSARKDSDYGYTF. The CDR3 region has the DNA TGCAGTGCCAGAAAGGACAGTGACTATGGCTACACCTTC.

The chain links TRBV11-2 to TRBJ2-2; no reliable D call. This CDR3 contains 13 residues. The V gene lost 1 base and the J gene lost 6 bases, with 6 bases spanning the gap. Germline-derived CDR1 and CDR2 are SGHAT and FQNNGV. The CDR3 bases are TGTGCCAGCAGCTTAGCCATAGCCGGGGAGCTGTTTTTT. Its translation is CASSLAIAGELFF.

This clonotype was seen more than once but under ten times. The J gene is TRBJ2-3, the V gene TRBV5-1; 9 bases are a match to TRBD2. Per germline, CDR1 SGHRS and CDR2 YFSETQ. The CDR3 covers 16 residues. Trimming at V came to 1 base and at J to 4 bases, leaving 7 bases not matched to a gene. The CDR3: CASSLIAGGQADTQYF. The CDR3 DNA sequence: TGCGCCAGCAGCTTGATCGCGGGGGGGCAGGCAGATACGCAGTATTTT.

The chain carries TRBV5-1 and TRBJ2-1; D gene unclear. V lost 2 bases and J 5 bases, leaving 8 bases between the germline ends. Germline CDR1 SGHRS, CDR2 YFSETQ. CDR3 length equals 13 residues. CDR3 DNA sequence: TGCGCCAGCAGCTTCGGCGGAGACAATGAGCAGTTCTTC. Protein sequence: CASSFGGDNEQFF.

This clonotype was recorded a few times. This sequence joins TRBV18 and TRBJ1-2; TRBD1 might be the D (6 bases). CDR1 and CDR2 (germline): KGHSH, LQKENI. V lost 0 bases to trimming and J lost 8 bases, with 13 bases between them. CDR3 length: 14 residues. The CDR3 spells CASSPPGTMEGYTF. The CDR3 nucleotides read TGTGCCAGCTCACCACCGGGGACAATGGAGGGCTACACCTTC. Using reference TRBV18 and TRBJ1-2 for the parts outside the CDR3, the full variable domain is NAGVMQNPRHLVRRRGQEARLRCSPMKGHSHVYWYRQLPEEGLKFMVYLQKENIIDESGMPKERFSAEFPKEGPSILRIQQVVRGDSAAYFCASSPPGTMEGYTFGSGTRLTVV.

This clonotype was counted at least ten times. The rearrangement links TRBV3-1 to TRBJ2-7, with a tentative D call TRBD2 (6 bases). V lost 4 bases and J 4 bases, leaving 14 bases between the germline ends. This CDR3 has 14 residues. Germline V gene sequence: CDR1 LGHDT, CDR2 YNNKEL (reference sequence). For the CDR3, the DNA is TGTGCCAGCAGCCCACGAAGCGGGCGATACGAGCAGTACTTC. Protein sequence: CASSPRSGRYEQYF.

The chain joins TRBV5-1 to TRBJ2-1, with TRBD2 matching over 7 bases. The CDR3 has 17 residues. V was clipped by 0 bases and J by 1 base; unmatched bases: 7. The germline V gene has CDR1 SGHRS and CDR2 YFSETQ. The CDR3 here is CASSLAMTSPSYNEQFF. CDR3 in DNA: TGCGCCAGCAGCTTGGCTATGACTAGCCCGTCCTACAATGAGCAGTTCTTC.

J is TRBJ2-7 and V is TRBV9; 10 positions match TRBD1. V trimming: 3 bases; J trimming: 4 bases; junction bases outside the gene matches: 7. Germline V lookup: CDR1 SGDLS, CDR2 YYNGEE. The CDR3 has 15 residues. CDR3 nucleotides: TGTGCCAGCAGCGCCCATGAGGGACAGGGGTACGAGCAGTACTTC. This encodes CASSAHEGQGYEQYF.

Only a few counts were recorded for this clonotype. This chain links TRBV10-3 with TRBJ1-3, with TRBD1 as a possible D gene (5 bases). In germline, CDR1 is ENHRY, CDR2 SYGVKD. V was pared by 7 bases and J by 4 bases, with 8 bases between. This CDR3 region has 12 residues. CDR3 sequence: CAITREGNTIYF. DNA for the CDR3: TGTGCCATCACCAGGGAAGGAAACACCATATATTTT.

With regard to this clonotype: At one boundary the junction diverges from the germline segment, which might be a read error. The rearrangement joins TRBV5-1 to TRBJ2-1; the match to TRBD1 covers 7 bases. This CDR3 region has 15 residues. In germline, CDR1 is SGHRS, CDR2 YFSETQ. CDR3 in amino acids: CASTLVQGPYNEQFF. As DNA, the CDR3 is TGCGCCAGCACCTTGGTACAGGGGCCTTACAATGAGCAGTTCTTC.

This clonotype has just a few counts. The rearrangement joins TRBV5-1 to TRBJ2-2; 7 positions match TRBD1. In germline, CDR1 is SGHRS, CDR2 YFSETQ. CDR3 length equals 15 residues. With 4 bases clipped from V and 2 bases from J, the junction kept 5 bases outside the gene matches. The chain's CDR3 is CASSGGQSNTGELFF. The CDR3 coding sequence is TGCGCCAGCAGCGGGGGACAGTCAAACACCGGGGAGCTGTTTTTT.

The chain joins TRBV18 to TRBJ2-5; D is unclear. Germline CDR1 and CDR2: KGHSH and LQKENI. CDR3 length: 16 residues. Trimming pared 2 bases from V and 1 base from J, leaving 14 bases between. As DNA, the CDR3 is TGTGCCAGCTCACCAACCAGCTCTGAAATCCAAGAGACCCAGTACTTC. Protein: CASSPTSSEIQETQYF. Complete variable domain (other parts from reference TRBV18 and TRBJ2-5): NAGVMQNPRHLVRRRGQEARLRCSPMKGHSHVYWYRQLPEEGLKFMVYLQKENIIDESGMPKERFSAEFPKEGPSILRIQQVVRGDSAAYFCASSPTSSEIQETQYFGPGTRLLVL.

The V call is TRBV7-2, the J call TRBJ2-7; 7 bases match TRBD1. Germline trimming cut 5 bases from V and 1 base from J; bases unmatched to any gene: 5. This CDR3 is built from 14 residues. The germline V gene encodes CDR1 SGHTA and CDR2 FQGNSA. In nucleotides, the CDR3 is TGTGCCAGCAGCCGGGACAGTTTTTCCTACGAGCAGTACGTC. Amino acid sequence: CASSRDSFSYEQYV.